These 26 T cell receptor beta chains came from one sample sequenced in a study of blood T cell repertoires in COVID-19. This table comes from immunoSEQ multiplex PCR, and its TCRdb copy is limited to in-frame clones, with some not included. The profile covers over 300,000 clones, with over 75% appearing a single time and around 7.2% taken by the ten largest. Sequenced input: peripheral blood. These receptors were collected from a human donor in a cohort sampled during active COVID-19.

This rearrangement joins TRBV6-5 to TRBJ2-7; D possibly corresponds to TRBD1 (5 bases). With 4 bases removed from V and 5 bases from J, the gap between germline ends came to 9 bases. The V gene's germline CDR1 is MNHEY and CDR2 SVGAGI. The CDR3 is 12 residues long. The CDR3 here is CASSSRQNEQYF. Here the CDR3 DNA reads TGTGCCAGCAGTTCTCGACAGAACGAGCAGTACTTC.

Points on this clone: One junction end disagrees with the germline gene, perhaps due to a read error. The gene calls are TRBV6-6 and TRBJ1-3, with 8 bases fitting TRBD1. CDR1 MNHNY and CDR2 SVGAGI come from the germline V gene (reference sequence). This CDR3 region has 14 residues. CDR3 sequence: CASSRQGAGNTIYF. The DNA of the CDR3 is TGTGCCAGCAGTCGGCAGGGGGCTGGGAACACCATATATTTT.

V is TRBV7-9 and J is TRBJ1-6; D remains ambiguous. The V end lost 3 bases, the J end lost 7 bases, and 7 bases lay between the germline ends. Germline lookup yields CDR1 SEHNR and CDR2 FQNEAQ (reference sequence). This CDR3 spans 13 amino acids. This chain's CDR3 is CASSFSENSPLHF. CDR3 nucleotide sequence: TGTGCCAGCAGCTTTAGCGAAAATTCACCCCTCCACTTT.

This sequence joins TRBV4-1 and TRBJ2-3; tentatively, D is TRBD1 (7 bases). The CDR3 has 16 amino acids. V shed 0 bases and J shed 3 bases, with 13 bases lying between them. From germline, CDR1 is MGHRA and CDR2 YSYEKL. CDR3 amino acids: CASSQDGAGGTDTQYF. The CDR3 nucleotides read TGCGCCAGCAGCCAAGATGGGGCAGGGGGGACAGATACGCAGTATTTT.

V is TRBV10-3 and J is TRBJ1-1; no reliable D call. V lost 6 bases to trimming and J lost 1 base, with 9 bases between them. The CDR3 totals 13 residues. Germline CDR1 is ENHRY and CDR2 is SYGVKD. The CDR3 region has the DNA TGTGCCATCAGGGGCGCGCCGAACACTGAAGCTTTCTTT. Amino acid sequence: CAIRGAPNTEAFF.

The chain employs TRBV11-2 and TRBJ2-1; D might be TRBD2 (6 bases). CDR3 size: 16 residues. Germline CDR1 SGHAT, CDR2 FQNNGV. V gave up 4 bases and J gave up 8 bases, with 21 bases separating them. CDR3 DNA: TGTGCCAGCAGCTCCGTCCTGCTGGGACTGTCGGATGAGCAGTTCTTC. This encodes CASSSVLLGLSDEQFF.

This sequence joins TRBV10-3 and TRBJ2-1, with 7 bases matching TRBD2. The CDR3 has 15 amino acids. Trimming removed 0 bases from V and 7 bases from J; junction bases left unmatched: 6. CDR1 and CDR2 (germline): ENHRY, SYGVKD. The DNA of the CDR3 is TGTGCCATCAGTGAGTCCCGGGGGGACCTAAATGAGCAGTTCTTC. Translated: CAISESRGDLNEQFF.

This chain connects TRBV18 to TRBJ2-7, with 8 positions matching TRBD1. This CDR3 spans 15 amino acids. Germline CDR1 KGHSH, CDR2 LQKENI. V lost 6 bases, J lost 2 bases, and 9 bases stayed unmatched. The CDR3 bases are TGTGCCAGCTCGCTGGACAGGGCATCCGCCTACGAGCAGTACTTC. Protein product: CASSLDRASAYEQYF.

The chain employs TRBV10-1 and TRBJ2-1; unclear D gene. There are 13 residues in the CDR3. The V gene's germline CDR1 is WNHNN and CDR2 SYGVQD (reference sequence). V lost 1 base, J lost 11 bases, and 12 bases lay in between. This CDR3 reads CASSEYLNYQQFF. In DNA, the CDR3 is TGCGCCAGCAGTGAGTATTTGAACTACCAGCAGTTCTTC.

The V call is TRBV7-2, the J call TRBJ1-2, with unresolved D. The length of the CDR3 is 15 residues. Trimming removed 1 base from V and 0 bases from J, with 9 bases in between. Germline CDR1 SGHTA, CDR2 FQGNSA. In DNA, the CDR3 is TGTGCCAGCAGCTTAGTGATACCTACTAACTATGGCTACACCTTC. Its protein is CASSLVIPTNYGYTF.

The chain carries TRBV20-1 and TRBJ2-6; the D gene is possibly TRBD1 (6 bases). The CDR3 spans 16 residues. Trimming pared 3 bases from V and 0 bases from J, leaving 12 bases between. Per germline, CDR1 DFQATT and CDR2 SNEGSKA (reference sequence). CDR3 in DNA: TGCAGTGCTAGTGAGGACAGCCTCTCTGGGGCCAACGTCCTGACTTTC. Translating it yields CSASEDSLSGANVLTF.

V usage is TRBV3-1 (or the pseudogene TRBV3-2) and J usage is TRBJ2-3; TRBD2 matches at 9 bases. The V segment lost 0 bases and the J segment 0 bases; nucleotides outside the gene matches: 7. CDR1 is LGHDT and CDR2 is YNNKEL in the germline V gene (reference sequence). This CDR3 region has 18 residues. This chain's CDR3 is CASSQDKRLAESTDTQYF. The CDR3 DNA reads TGTGCCAGCAGCCAAGATAAGAGACTAGCGGAGAGCACAGATACGCAGTATTTT.

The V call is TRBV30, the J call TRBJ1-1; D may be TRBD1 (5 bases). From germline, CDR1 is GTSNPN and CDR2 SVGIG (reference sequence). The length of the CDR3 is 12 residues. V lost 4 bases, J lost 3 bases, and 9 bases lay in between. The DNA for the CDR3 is TGTGCCTGGAAGCGGGGGGACACTGAAGCTTTCTTT. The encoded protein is CAWKRGDTEAFF.

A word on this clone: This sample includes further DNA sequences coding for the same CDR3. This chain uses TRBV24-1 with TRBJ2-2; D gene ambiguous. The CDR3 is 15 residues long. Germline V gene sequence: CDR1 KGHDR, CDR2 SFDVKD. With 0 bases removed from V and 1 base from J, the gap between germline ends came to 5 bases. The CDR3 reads CATSDLNGNTGELFF. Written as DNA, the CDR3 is TGTGCCACCAGTGATTTGAACGGGAACACCGGGGAGCTGTTTTTT.

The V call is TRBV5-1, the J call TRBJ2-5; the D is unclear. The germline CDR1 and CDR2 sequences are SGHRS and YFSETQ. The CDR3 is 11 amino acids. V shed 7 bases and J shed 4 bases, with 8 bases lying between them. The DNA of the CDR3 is TGCGCCAGCGCGTTCGGAGAGACCCAGTACTTC. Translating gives CASAFGETQYF. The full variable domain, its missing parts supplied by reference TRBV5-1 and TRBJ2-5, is KAGVTQTPRYLIKTRGQQVTLSCSPISGHRSVSWYQQTPGQGLQFLFEYFSETQRNKGNFPGRFSGRQFSNSRSEMNVSTLELGDSALYLCASAFGETQYFGPGTRLLVL.

CDR3 protein: CASSLVWGGNSYEQYF. In nucleotides, the CDR3 is TGTGCCAGCAGCCTCGTATGGGGGGGGAATTCCTACGAGCAGTACTTC. The chain has TRBV7-2 and TRBJ2-7, with TRBD2 matching over 7 bases. V gave up 5 bases and J gave up 1 base; unmatched junction bases: 11. The CDR3 consists of 16 residues. CDR1 and CDR2 from the germline V gene are SGHTA and FQGNSA.

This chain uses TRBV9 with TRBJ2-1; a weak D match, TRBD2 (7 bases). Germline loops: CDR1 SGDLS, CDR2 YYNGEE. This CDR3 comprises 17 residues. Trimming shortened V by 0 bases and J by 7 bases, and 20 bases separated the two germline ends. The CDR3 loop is CASSVDHAGAPGNEQFF. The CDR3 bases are TGTGCCAGCAGCGTAGATCACGCGGGGGCCCCGGGGAATGAGCAGTTCTTC.

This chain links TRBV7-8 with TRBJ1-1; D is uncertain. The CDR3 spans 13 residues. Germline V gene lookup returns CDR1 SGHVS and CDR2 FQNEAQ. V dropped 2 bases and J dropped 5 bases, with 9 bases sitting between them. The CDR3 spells CASSLNRNTEAFF. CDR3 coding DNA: TGTGCCAGCAGCTTAAACAGAAATACTGAAGCTTTCTTT.

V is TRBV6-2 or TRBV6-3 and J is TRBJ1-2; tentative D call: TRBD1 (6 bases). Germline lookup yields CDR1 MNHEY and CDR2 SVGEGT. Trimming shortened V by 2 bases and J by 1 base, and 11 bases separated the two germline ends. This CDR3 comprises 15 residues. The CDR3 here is CASSYEQGSNYGYTF. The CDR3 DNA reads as TGTGCCAGCAGTTACGAACAGGGCAGTAACTATGGCTACACCTTC.

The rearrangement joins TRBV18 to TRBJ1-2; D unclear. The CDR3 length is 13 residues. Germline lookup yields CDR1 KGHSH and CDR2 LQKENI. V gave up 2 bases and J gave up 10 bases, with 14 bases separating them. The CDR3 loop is CASSPGREDDYTF. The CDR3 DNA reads TGTGCCAGCTCACCAGGACGGGAGGATGACTACACCTTC.

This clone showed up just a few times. In DNA, the CDR3 is TGTGCCAGCAGCCAAGATCTGGCGGACACGAACACCGGGGAGCTGTTTTTT. It translates to CASSQDLADTNTGELFF. The V gene is TRBV4-2, the J gene TRBJ2-2; possibly TRBD1 for D (5 bases). V shed 0 bases and J shed 0 bases, with 11 bases lying between them. Per germline, CDR1 LGHNA and CDR2 YNFKEQ. The CDR3 spans 17 residues.

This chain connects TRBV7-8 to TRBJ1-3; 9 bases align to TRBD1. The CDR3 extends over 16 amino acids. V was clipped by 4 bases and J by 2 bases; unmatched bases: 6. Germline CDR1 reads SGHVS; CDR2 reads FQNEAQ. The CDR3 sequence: CASSSYDRGAGNTIYF. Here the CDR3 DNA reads TGTGCCAGCAGCTCCTACGACAGGGGGGCTGGAAACACCATATATTTT.

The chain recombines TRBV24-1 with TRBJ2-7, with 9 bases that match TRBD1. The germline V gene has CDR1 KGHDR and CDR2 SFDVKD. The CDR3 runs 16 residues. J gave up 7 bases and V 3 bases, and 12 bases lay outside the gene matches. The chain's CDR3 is CATSDIGRTGAWEQYF. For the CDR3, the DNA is TGTGCCACCAGTGATATAGGGAGGACAGGGGCTTGGGAGCAGTACTTC.

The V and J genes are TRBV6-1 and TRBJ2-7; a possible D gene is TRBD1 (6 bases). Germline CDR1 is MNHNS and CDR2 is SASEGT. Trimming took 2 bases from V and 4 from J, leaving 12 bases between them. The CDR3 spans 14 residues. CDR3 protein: CASSELGQLYEQYF. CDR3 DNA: TGTGCCAGCAGTGAATTGGGACAATTGTACGAGCAGTACTTC.

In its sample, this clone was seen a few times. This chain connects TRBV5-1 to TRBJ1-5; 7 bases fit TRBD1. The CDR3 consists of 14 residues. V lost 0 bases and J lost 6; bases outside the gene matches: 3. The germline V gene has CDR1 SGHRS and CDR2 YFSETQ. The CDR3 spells CASSLEGGGQPQHF. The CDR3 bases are TGCGCCAGCAGCTTGGAAGGGGGCGGTCAGCCCCAGCATTTT.

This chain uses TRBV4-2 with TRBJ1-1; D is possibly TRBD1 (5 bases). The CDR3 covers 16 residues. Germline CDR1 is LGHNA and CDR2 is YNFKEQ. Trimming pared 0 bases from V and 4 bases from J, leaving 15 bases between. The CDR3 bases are TGTGCCAGCAGCCAAGATTTCACGGGGGTGAGCACTGAAGCTTTCTTT. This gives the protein CASSQDFTGVSTEAFF.